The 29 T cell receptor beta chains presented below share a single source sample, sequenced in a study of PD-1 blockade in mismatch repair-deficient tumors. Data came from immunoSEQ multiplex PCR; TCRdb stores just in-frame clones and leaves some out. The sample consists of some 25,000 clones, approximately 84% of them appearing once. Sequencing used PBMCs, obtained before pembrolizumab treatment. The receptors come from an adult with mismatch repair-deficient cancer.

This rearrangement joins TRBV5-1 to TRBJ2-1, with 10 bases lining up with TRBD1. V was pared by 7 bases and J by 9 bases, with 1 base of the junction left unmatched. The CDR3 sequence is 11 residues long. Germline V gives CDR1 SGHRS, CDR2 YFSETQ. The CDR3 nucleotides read TGCGCCAGCGGACAGGGGGGTGAGCAGTTCTTC. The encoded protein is CASGQGGEQFF.

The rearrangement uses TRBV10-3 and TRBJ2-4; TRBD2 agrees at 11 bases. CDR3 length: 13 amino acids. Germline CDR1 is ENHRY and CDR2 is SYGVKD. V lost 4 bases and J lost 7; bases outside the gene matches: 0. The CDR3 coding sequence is TGTGCCATCAGTGGACTAGCGGGGAACATTCAGTACTTC. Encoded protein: CAISGLAGNIQYF.

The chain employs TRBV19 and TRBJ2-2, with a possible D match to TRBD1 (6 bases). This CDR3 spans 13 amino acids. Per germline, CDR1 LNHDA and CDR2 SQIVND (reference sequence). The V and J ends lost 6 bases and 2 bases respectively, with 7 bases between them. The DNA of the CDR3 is TGTGCCAGTAGACAGGGCAACACCGGGGAGCTGTTTTTT. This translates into CASRQGNTGELFF.

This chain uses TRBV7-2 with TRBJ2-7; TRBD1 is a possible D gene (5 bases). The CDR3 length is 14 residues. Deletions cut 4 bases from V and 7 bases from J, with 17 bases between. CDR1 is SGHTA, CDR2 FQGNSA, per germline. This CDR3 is CASSSGASSREQYF. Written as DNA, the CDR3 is TGTGCCAGCAGCTCTGGGGCATCTTCTAGGGAGCAGTACTTC.

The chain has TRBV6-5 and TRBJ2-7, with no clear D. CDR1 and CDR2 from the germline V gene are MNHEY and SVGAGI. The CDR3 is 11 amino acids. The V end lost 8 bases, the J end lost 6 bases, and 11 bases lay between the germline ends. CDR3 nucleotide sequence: TGTGCCAGCGGGCAGCTGAGCGAGCAGTACTTC. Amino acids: CASGQLSEQYF.

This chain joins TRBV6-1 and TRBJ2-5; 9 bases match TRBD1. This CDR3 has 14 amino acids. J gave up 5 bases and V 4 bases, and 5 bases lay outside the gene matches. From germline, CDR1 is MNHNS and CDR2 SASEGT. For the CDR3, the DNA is TGTGCCAGCAGTGCCGGGACAGGGAGGGAGACCCAGTACTTC. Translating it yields CASSAGTGRETQYF.

In DNA, the CDR3 is TGTGCCTGGAGTGTTGTGTCAGGGGGCTACACCTTC. This gives the protein CAWSVVSGGYTF. This chain connects TRBV30 to TRBJ1-2; D is perhaps TRBD1 (5 bases). V lost 0 bases, J lost 8 bases, and 10 bases lay in between. The CDR3 runs to 12 residues. CDR1 is GTSNPN, CDR2 SVGIG, per germline (reference sequence).

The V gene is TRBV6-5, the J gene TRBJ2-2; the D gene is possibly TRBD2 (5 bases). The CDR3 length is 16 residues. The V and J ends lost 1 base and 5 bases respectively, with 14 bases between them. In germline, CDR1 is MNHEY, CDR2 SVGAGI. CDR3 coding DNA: TGTGCCAGCAGTTACTATCTCGCGGGTTATACCGGGGAGCTGTTTTTT. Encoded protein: CASSYYLAGYTGELFF.

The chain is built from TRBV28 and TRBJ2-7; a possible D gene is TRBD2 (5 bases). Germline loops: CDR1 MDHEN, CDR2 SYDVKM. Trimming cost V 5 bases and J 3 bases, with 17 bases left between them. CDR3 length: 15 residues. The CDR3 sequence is CASSAPPRGDYEQYF. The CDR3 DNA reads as TGTGCCAGCAGTGCCCCACCACGGGGAGACTACGAGCAGTACTTC. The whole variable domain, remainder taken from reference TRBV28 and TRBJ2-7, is DVKVTQSSRYLVKRTGEKVFLECVQDMDHENMFWYRQDPGLGLRLIYFSYDVKMKEKGDIPEGYSVSREKKERFSLILESASTNQTSMYLCASSAPPRGDYEQYFGPGTRLTVT.

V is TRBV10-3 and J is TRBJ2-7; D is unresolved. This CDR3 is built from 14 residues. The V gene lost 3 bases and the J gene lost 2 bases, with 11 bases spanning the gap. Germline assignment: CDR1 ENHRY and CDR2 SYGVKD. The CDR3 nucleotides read TGTGCCATCAGTGAAGGCGGATGGGCCTACGAGCAGTACTTC. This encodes CAISEGGWAYEQYF.

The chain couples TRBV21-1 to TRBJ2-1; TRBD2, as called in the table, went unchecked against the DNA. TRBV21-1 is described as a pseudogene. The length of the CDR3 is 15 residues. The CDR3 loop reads CASSKSGRAYNEQFF. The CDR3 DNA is TGTGCCAGCAGCAAGAGCGGGAGGGCCTACAATGAGCAGTTCTTC.

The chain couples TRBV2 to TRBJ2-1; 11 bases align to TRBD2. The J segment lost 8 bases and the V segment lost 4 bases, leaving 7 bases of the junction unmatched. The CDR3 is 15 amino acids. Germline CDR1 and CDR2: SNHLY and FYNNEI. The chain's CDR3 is CASSALAGVGDEQFF. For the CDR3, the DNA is TGTGCCAGCAGTGCACTAGCGGGAGTGGGCGATGAGCAGTTCTTC.

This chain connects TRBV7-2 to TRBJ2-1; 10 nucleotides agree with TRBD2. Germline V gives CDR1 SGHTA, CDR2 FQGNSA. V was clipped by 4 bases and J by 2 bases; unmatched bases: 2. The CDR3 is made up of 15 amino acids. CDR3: CASSSTSGPYNEQFF. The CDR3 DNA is TGTGCCAGCAGCTCGACTAGCGGGCCCTACAATGAGCAGTTCTTC.

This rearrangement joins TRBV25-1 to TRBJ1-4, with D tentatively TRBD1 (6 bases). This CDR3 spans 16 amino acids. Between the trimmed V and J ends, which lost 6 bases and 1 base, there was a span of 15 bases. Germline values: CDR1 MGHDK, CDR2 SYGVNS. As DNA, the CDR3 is TGTGCCAGCAGCGACATCTCCAGGGGAACTAATGAAAAACTGTTTTTT. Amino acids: CASSDISRGTNEKLFF.

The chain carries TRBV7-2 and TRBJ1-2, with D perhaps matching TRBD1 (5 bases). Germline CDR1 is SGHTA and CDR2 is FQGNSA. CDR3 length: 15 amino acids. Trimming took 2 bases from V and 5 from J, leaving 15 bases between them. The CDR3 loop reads CASSLNGAGPYGYTF. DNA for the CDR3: TGTGCCAGCAGCTTAAATGGGGCAGGGCCATATGGCTACACCTTC.

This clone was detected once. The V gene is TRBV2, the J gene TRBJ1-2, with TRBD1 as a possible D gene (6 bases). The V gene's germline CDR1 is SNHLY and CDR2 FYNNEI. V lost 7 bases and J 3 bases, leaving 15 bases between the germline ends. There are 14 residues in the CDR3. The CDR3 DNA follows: TGTGCCAGCACCCGTTGGACAGCGGACTATGGCTACACCTTC. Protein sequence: CASTRWTADYGYTF. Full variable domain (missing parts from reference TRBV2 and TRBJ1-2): EPEVTQTPSHQVTQMGQEVILRCVPISNHLYFYWYRQILGQKVEFLVSFYNNEISEKSEIFDDQFSVERPDGSNFTLKIRSTKLEDSAMYFCASTRWTADYGYTFGSGTRLTVV.

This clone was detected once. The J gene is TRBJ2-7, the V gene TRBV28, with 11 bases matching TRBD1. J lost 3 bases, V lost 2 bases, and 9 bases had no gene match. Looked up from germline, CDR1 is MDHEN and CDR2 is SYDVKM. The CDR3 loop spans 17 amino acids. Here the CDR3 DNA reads TGTGCCAGCAGTTTAGGCTTTAAAGGGACAGGGGGCTACGAGCAGTACTTC. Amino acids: CASSLGFKGTGGYEQYF.

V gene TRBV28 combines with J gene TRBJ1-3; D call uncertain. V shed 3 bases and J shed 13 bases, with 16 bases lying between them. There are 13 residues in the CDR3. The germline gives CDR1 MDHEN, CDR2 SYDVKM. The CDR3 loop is CASSFQAGLSIYF. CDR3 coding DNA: TGTGCCAGCAGTTTTCAGGCAGGCCTATCGATATATTTT.

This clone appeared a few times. In nucleotides, the CDR3 is TGCGCCAGCGGCCAGGGAAATGAAGCTTTCTTT. This translates into CASGQGNEAFF. The J gene is TRBJ1-1, the V gene TRBV23-1; D is possibly TRBD1 (5 bases). TRBV23-1 is treated as an ORF (open reading frame) with a function not yet certain. The germline V and J ends were trimmed by 8 bases and 7 bases, with 11 bases remaining between them. The CDR3 spans 11 residues.

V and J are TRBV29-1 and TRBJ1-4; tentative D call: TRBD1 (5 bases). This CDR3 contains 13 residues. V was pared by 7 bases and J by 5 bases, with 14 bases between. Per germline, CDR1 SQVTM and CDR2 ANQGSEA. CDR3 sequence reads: CSGATVWNEKLFF. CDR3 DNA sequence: TGCAGCGGTGCGACAGTGTGGAATGAAAAACTGTTTTTT.

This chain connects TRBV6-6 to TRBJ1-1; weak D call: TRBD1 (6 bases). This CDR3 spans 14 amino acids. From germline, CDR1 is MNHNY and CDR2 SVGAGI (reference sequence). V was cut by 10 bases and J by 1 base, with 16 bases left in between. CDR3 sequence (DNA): TGTGCCACCGTACAGGGACGGGGGAACACTGAAGCTTTCTTT. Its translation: CATVQGRGNTEAFF.

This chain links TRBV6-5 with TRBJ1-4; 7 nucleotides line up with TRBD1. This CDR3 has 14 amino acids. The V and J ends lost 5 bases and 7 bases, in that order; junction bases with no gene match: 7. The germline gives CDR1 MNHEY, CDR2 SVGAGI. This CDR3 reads CASSLTGDFEKLFF. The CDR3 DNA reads TGTGCCAGCAGTCTAACAGGGGATTTTGAAAAACTGTTTTTT.

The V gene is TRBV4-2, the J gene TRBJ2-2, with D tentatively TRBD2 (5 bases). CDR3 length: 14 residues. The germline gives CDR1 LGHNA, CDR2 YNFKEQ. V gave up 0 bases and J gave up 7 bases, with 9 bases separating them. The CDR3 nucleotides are TGTGCCAGCAGCCAAGAAGCCGGGGTCGGGGAGCTGTTTTTT. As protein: CASSQEAGVGELFF.

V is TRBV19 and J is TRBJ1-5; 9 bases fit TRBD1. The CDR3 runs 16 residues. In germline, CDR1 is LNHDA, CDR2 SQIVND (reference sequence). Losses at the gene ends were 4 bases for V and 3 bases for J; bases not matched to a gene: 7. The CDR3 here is CASSTRDREINQPQHF. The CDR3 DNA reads TGTGCCAGTAGTACCCGGGACAGGGAAATCAATCAGCCCCAGCATTTT.

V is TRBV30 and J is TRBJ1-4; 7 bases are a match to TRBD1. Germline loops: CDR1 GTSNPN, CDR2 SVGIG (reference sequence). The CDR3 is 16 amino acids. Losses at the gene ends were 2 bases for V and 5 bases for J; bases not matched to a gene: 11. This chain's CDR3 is CAWSQPRQGLNEKLFF. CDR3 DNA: TGTGCCTGGAGTCAACCCCGACAGGGTTTAAATGAAAAACTGTTTTTT.

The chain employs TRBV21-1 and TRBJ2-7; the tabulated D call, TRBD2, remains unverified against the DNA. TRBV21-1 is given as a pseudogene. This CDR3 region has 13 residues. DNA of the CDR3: TGTGCCAGCACCGAGGAGGTTTACGTCGAGCAGTACTTC. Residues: CASTEEVYVEQYF.

DNA for the CDR3: TGTGCCATCAAGGGACAGGGGAATCCTAACTATGGCTACACCTTC. It codes for CAIKGQGNPNYGYTF. The rearrangement links TRBV28 to TRBJ1-2, with 10 bases fitting TRBD1. Germline V gene sequence: CDR1 MDHEN, CDR2 SYDVKM. The CDR3 loop spans 15 amino acids. J was trimmed by 0 bases and V by 10 bases; bases with no gene match: 8.

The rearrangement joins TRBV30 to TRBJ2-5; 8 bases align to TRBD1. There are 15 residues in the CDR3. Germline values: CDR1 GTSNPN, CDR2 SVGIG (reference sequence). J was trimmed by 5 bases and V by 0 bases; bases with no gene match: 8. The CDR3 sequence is CAWSVPQGERETQYF. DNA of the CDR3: TGTGCCTGGAGTGTACCACAGGGGGAGAGGGAGACCCAGTACTTC.

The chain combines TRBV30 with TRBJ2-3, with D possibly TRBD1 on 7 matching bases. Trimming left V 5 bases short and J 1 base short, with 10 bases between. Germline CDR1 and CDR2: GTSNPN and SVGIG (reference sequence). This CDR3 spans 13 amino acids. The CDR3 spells CAWGGTGTDTQYF. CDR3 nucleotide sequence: TGTGCCTGGGGGGGGACAGGCACAGATACGCAGTATTTT.